Listed below are T cell receptor beta chains from one sample, sequenced in a study of blood T cell repertoires in COVID-19. The repertoire was sequenced with immunoSEQ multiplex PCR; TCRdb's copy has only in-frame clones and lacks some. The data contain 350,000 to 400,000 clones, 65% to 90% of them singletons. Sequenced: peripheral blood. The receptors were gathered from a woman aged 60-75 years with COVID-19, enrolled during active disease. Each CDR3 is given with its conserved first and last residue. A D gene is named only where the DNA matches it firmly. Where a row states a size, it is once, few, many or the class of an expanded clone; other rows omit it.

abundance	j_gene	v_gene	d_gene	CDR3nt	CDR3aa
-	TRBJ2-5	TRBV5-5	TRBD1	TGTGCCAGCAGCGGGACAGGTGAAGAGACCCAGTACTTC	CASSGTGEETQYF
-	TRBJ2-1	TRBV24-1	TRBD2	TGTGCCACCAGTGATTATCGGGGGGGCCGGTATGAGCAGTTCTTC	CATSDYRGGRYEQFF
-	TRBJ2-1	TRBV7-7	TRBD2	TGTGCCAGCAGCGAGGGACTAGCAATCTACAATGAGCAGTTCTTC	CASSEGLAIYNEQFF
once	TRBJ2-7	TRBV7-2	-	TGTGCCAGCAGCTTAGTCGGCGGGGCCTCCTACGAGCAGTACTTC	CASSLVGGASYEQYF
-	TRBJ1-1	TRBV18	-	TGTGCCAGCTCACCACGCGAGAAAAGTCCCATGAACACTGAAGCTTTCTTT	CASSPREKSPMNTEAFF
-	TRBJ2-7	TRBV2	TRBD2	TGTGCCAGCATTCTGGGGAGACTAGCGGGTACCTACGAGCAGTACTTC	CASILGRLAGTYEQYF
once	TRBJ1-2	TRBV13	-	TGTGCCAGCAGCCAAACGCGGGGGTCAAGGCGCTATGGCTACACCTTC	CASSQTRGSRRYGYTF
-	TRBJ1-2	TRBV6-2/TRBV6-3	TRBD1	TGTGCCAGCAGCCGGGGGACAGGTTACGGCTACACCTTC	CASSRGTGYGYTF
-	TRBJ1-3	TRBV5-1	TRBD1	TGCGCCAGCAGCGCCGGGACAGCTGGAAACACCATATATTTT	CASSAGTAGNTIYF
-	TRBJ1-6	TRBV7-2	-	TGTGCCAGCAGCTCGACGACAGGAGGAAATTCACCCCTCCACTTT	CASSSTTGGNSPLHF
-	TRBJ1-6	TRBV6-5	-	TGTGCCACGACAGGTGATAATTCACCCCTCCACTTT	CATTGDNSPLHF
-	TRBJ2-4	TRBV3-1/TRBV3-2	TRBD2	TGTGCCAGCAGCCATCTAGCGGGGGGCCCTCGTTCCATTCAGTACTTC	CASSHLAGGPRSIQYF
-	TRBJ2-7	TRBV7-2	-	TGTGCCAGCAGCTTAGCGTCCCTCCGAGCGCAATACGAGCAGTACTTC	CASSLASLRAQYEQYF
-	TRBJ2-3	TRBV19	TRBD2	TGTGCCAGTGGGGGGGGTTGGACAGATACGCAGTATTTT	CASGGGWTDTQYF
-	TRBJ1-1	TRBV5-1	-	TGCGCCAGCAGCCCGGATACAGGAATCGCTAGGGGTGAAGCTTTCTTT	CASSPDTGIARGEAFF
-	TRBJ2-7	TRBV6-5	-	TGTGCCAGCAGTACAGGGAACTCCTACGAGCAGTACTTC	CASSTGNSYEQYF
-	TRBJ1-5	TRBV5-6	-	TGTGCCAGCAACAAATTCACAGGGTTTGGTCAGCCCCAGCATTTT	CASNKFTGFGQPQHF
-	TRBJ2-7	TRBV7-9	TRBD1	TGTGCCAGCAGCTCCTATGGGAGACAGGGTAATAGGGCGTTCGAGCAGTACTTC	CASSSYGRQGNRAFEQYF
-	TRBJ1-6	TRBV11-2	-	TGTGCCAGCAGCTCTACCAGGGACAAGATTTATTCACCCCTCCACTTT	CASSSTRDKIYSPLHF
once	TRBJ1-2	TRBV7-2	-	TGTGCCAGCAGCCAGTGGCTCATAGCAGGACTCCTCGGAGGCTACACCTTC	CASSQWLIAGLLGGYTF
once	TRBJ1-6	TRBV4-1	-	TGCGCCAGCAGCCTCGGGAGGGGCTCCTATAATTCACCCCTCCACTTT	CASSLGRGSYNSPLHF
-	TRBJ2-2	TRBV7-3	-	TGTGCCAGCAGCCGCGGAGGGGGCTCCGGGGAGCTGTTTTTT	CASSRGGGSGELFF
-	TRBJ2-3	TRBV6-5	-	TGTGCCAGCAGTTACCAAGTAGATATAACAGATACGCAGTATTTT	CASSYQVDITDTQYF
-	TRBJ1-5	TRBV7-9	-	TGTGCCAGCAGCTTAGTATCAGGGGTCAATCAGCCCCAGCATTTT	CASSLVSGVNQPQHF
-	TRBJ2-1	TRBV28	TRBD2	TGTGCCAGCAGTACGGCACTAGCGGGGGGAAGAAATGAGCAGTTCTTC	CASSTALAGGRNEQFF
-	TRBJ1-2	TRBV3-1/TRBV3-2	-	TGTGCCAGCAGCCAGCAGACAGCGCGCTACACCTTC	CASSQQTARYTF
-	TRBJ2-2	TRBV7-7	-	TGTGCCAGCAGCTTAGGAGGGTGGGACACCGGGGAGCTGTTTTTT	CASSLGGWDTGELFF
-	TRBJ1-1	TRBV13	-	TGTGCCAGCAGCTTCCCAGGGAATACTGAAGCTTTCTTT	CASSFPGNTEAFF
-	TRBJ1-3	TRBV7-2	-	TGTGCCAGCAGCCCCCGGTGGGTAGCAGGAAACACCATATATTTT	CASSPRWVAGNTIYF
-	TRBJ2-7	TRBV9	-	TGTGCCAGCAGCGTAGGTGCAACCGGGGACTACGAGCAGTACTTC	CASSVGATGDYEQYF
few	TRBJ2-5	TRBV27	-	TGTGCCTACAATTTTAGCCGACAGGTTGTGGGCCAAGAGACCCAGTACTTC	CAYNFSRQVVGQETQYF
-	TRBJ2-7	TRBV5-4	-	TGTGCCAGCAGCTTGGCCGCAGGGGACTACGAGCAGTACTTC	CASSLAAGDYEQYF
-	TRBJ2-1	TRBV3-1/TRBV3-2	TRBD1	TGTGCCAGCAGCCAAGTGTCACAGGGGGGCGAGCAGTTCTTC	CASSQVSQGGEQFF
-	TRBJ2-3	TRBV20-1	TRBD2	TGCAGTGCTATTCCGGGAGGTACGCAGTATTTT	CSAIPGGTQYF
once	TRBJ2-3	TRBV2	-	TGTGCCAGCAGTATGGCACAGATACTCACAGATACGCAGTATTTT	CASSMAQILTDTQYF
few	TRBJ1-1	TRBV7-9	-	TGTGCCAGCAGCTTAGTAGTGAACACTGAAGCTTTCTTT	CASSLVVNTEAFF
-	TRBJ1-4	TRBV5-1	-	TGCGCCAGCAGCTTGGTAGCCACAGGGTTAAATGAAAAACTGTTTTTT	CASSLVATGLNEKLFF
once	TRBJ1-3	TRBV3-1/TRBV3-2	-	TGTGCCAGCAGCCCGACATTGGGGGCCCGCTCTGGAAACACCATATATTTT	CASSPTLGARSGNTIYF
-	TRBJ1-2	TRBV15	TRBD1	TGTGCCACCAGCAGAGATAAGGGGGCAAGCTATGGCTACACCTTC	CATSRDKGASYGYTF
many	TRBJ2-2	TRBV30	-	TGTGCCTGGAGTGTACTTGGAGACAGACCGAACGGGGAGCTGTTTTTT	CAWSVLGDRPNGELFF
-	TRBJ2-7	TRBV12-3/TRBV12-4	TRBD1	TGTGCCAGCAGTTTAAGGGGACAGTACGAGCAGTACTTC	CASSLRGQYEQYF
-	TRBJ1-1	TRBV6-5	-	TGTGCCAGCAGAGTAAGGGGCTACACTGAAGCTTTCTTT	CASRVRGYTEAFF
-	TRBJ2-5	TRBV19	-	TGTGCCAGTAGTGCCCCTAGCGTCCAAGAGACCCAGTACTTC	CASSAPSVQETQYF
-	TRBJ2-5	TRBV5-1	-	TGCGCCAGCAGCTCTGCCGGGTCAGAGACCCAGTACTTC	CASSSAGSETQYF
-	TRBJ2-7	TRBV10-3	TRBD1	TGTGCCATCAGGAGTACAGGGGGAGAGCAGTACTTC	CAIRSTGGEQYF
-	TRBJ2-3	TRBV15	TRBD1	TGTGCCACCAGCAGGACGGACAGGGGGAAATTCACAGATACGCAGTATTTT	CATSRTDRGKFTDTQYF
once	TRBJ2-3	TRBV29-1	-	TGCAGCGTTGAGCGGGACAGAGATACGCAGTATTTT	CSVERDRDTQYF
-	TRBJ2-7	TRBV6-5	-	TGTGCCAGCACGCCCGGACACTCCTCCTACGAGCAGTACTTC	CASTPGHSSYEQYF
-	TRBJ1-1	TRBV5-1	TRBD1	TGCGCCAGCAGCTATGGACAGGCGAGTTCGACTGAAGCTTTCTTT	CASSYGQASSTEAFF
few	TRBJ1-6	TRBV3-1/TRBV3-2	-	TGTGCCAGCAGCCAAGAACTGGCAGGGAATTCACCCCTCCACTTT	CASSQELAGNSPLHF
-	TRBJ1-4	TRBV19	TRBD1	TGTGCCAGTAGTTCCCGGGACAGGGGGCGAACTAATGAAAAACTGTTTTTT	CASSSRDRGRTNEKLFF
-	TRBJ1-6	TRBV6-5	-	TGTGCCACCAACCTACAGCTCTCCTATAATTCACCCCTCCACTTT	CATNLQLSYNSPLHF
once	TRBJ1-6	TRBV6-5	TRBD1	TGTGCCAGCAGTTGGACAGGGAATTATTCACCCCTCCACTTT	CASSWTGNYSPLHF
-	TRBJ2-1	TRBV7-2	-	TGTGCCAGCAGCCTGAGTTGGAATGAGCAGTTCTTC	CASSLSWNEQFF
once	TRBJ1-1	TRBV5-1	TRBD1	TGCGCCAGCAGCCGATGGGGACAGGCGAACACTGAAGCTTTCTTT	CASSRWGQANTEAFF